This T cell receptor beta chain was found in a study of shared clonotypes between healthy human individuals. Study-level findings and limits: An effect of sequencing depth on clonotype sharing among donors was expected. Estimated clonotype richness was generally higher in naive than memory subsets.

Worth noting for this clone: Antigen unknown.

From CD4+ cells came CD45RA+ naive and CD45RA-negative memory subsets. The CDR3 runs 16 residues. The ends lost 4 bases at V and 5 bases at J; junction bases unmatched: 11. CDR1 is MNHEY, CDR2 SMNVEV, per germline (reference sequence). Clones were read by immunoSEQ multiplex PCR, and TCRdb kept only the in-frame ones, dropping some. The sample has about 640,000 clones, about three quarters seen once. V usage is TRBV27 and J usage is TRBJ2-7; 10 bases match TRBD1. The TCR originated in a woman aged 25 to 39 in good health. Specimen: memory CD4+ T cells sorted from blood. The subset: CD45RA-negative fraction. CDR3 in amino acids: CASSSPGQGIRHEQYF. The CDR3 DNA reads as TGTGCCAGCAGTTCACCGGGACAGGGGATTCGCCACGAGCAGTACTTC.